This T cell receptor (beta chain) derives from a study of blood T cell repertoires in COVID-19. Study context: Cohort 3 donors were reported recovered after two negative PCRs, clearance, or symptom resolution. PBMCs, B-cell-depleted T cells, or T cells provided the cDNA or gDNA that made up the material.

CDR3 length equals 13 residues. V shed 4 bases and J shed 7 bases, with 14 bases lying between them. Germline CDR1 reads SGHDT; CDR2 reads YYEEEE. This clone is a singleton in its sample. In the source study's methods: Quantification of nucleated cells was approximated via reference gene primer amplification. Clones were read by immunoSEQ multiplex PCR, and TCRdb kept only the in-frame ones, dropping some. V and J calls and clone size are those listed in that table; D and trimming were worked out from the DNA. The sample lists approximately 150,000 clones, over 75% occurring once. This clonotype originated in a man aged 50 to 60 in a cohort exposed to, infected with or recovered from COVID-19 (not recorded which). Sequences were obtained from PBMCs or T cells enriched from blood (not recorded which). The V gene is TRBV5-6, the J gene TRBJ1-2, with TRBD1 as a possible D gene (6 bases). In DNA, the CDR3 is TGTGCCAGCAGCCCCGGGACACCTGGTGGCTACACCTTC. Translation: CASSPGTPGGYTF.